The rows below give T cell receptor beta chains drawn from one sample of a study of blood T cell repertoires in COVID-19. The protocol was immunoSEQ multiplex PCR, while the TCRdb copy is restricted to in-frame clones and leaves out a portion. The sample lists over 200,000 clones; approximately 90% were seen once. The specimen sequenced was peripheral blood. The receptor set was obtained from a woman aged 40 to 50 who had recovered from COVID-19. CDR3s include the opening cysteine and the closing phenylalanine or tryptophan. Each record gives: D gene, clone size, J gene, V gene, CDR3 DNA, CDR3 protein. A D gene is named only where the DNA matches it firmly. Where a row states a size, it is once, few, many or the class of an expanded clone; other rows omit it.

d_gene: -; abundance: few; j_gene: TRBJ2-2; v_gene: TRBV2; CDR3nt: TGTGCCAGCAGTGAAGCGCGGGTGACCGGGGAGCTGTTTTTT; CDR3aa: CASSEARVTGELFF
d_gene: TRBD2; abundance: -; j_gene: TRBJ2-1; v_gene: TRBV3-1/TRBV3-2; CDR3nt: TGTGCCAGCAGCCCCGGGAGGGCCTATGAGCAGTTCTTC; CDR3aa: CASSPGRAYEQFF
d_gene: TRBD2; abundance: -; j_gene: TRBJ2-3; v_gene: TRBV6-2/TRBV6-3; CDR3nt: TGTGCCAGCAGTTGGGGTTTGGCTAGCGGGATGAAAGATACGCAGTATTTT; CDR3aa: CASSWGLASGMKDTQYF
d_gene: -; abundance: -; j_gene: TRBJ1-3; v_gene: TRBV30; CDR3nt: TGTGCCTGCCGGACAGCGGCCCCTGGAAACACCATATATTTT; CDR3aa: CACRTAAPGNTIYF
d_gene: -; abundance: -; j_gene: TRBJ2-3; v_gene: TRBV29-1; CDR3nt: TGCAGCGTCGAAAGCATAGGACTACCATTGGGTACGCAGTATTTT; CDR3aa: CSVESIGLPLGTQYF
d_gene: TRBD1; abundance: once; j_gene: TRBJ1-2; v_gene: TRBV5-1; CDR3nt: TGCGCCAGCAGTCTGGGAGGTCCGACAGGGTCTGGGTATGGCTACACCTTC; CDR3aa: CASSLGGPTGSGYGYTF
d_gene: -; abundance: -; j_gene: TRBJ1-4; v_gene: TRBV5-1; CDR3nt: TGCGCCAGCAGCTTGGTTCTCAGGCAGGGCTTTGAAAAACTGTTTTTT; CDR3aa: CASSLVLRQGFEKLFF
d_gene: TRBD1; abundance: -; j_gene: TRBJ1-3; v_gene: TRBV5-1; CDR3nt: TGCGCCAGCAGCCCCGGACAGGGAGGGAACACCATATATTTT; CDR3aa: CASSPGQGGNTIYF
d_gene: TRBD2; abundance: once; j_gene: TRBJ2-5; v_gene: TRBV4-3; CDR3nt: TGCGCCAGCAGCCAAGGGCCGGGAGGTGGGGAGACCCAGTACTTC; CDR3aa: CASSQGPGGGETQYF
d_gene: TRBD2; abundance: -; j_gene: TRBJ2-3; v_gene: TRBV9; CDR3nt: TGTGCCAGCAGCGTAGCTGGACTAGCGGGAGGAGCAGATACGCAGTATTTT; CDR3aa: CASSVAGLAGGADTQYF
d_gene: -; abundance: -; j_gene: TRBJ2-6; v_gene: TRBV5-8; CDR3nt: TGTGCCAGCAGCTTGTCGGGCAGGGAGGCCAACGTCCTGACTTTC; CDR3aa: CASSLSGREANVLTF
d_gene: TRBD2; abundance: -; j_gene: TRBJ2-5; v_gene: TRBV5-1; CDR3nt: TGCGCCAGCAGCACGCGACTAGCTGAGACCCAGTACTTC; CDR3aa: CASSTRLAETQYF
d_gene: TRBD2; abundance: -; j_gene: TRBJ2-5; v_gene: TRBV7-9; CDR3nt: TGTGCCAGCAGGGACCCGGGACTAGCAGCCCTGGGGGAGACCCAGTACTTC; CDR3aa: CASRDPGLAALGETQYF
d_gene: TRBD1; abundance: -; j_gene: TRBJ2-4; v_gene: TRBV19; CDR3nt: TGTGCCACCTCCGGACAGGCTCCTCTGGACATTCAGTACTTC; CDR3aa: CATSGQAPLDIQYF
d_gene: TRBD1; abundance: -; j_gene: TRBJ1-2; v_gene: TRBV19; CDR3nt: TGTGCCAGTAGGGACAGGAGGTATGGCTACACCTTC; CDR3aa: CASRDRRYGYTF
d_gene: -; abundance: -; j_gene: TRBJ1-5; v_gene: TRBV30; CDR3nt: TGTGCCTGGAGTGTCCTCTCCGGTCCTTCCGGGCCCCAGCATTTT; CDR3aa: CAWSVLSGPSGPQHF